This T cell receptor (beta chain) originates from a study of shared clonotypes between healthy human individuals. Study-wide points: Naive subsets typically showed greater estimated richness than memory subsets. Clonotype sharing levels among donors were expected to vary with sequencing depth.

Sorted-subset replicate PCRs used 200 ng DNA, some 30,000 T cell genomes. Clones were sequenced by immunoSEQ multiplex PCR, and TCRdb holds only the in-frame ones, with some missing. The sample has millions of clones, around 95% seen once. Of note for this clone: Its antigen is as yet unknown.

Input material: naive CD4+ T cells sorted from blood. This sample's subset: CD45RA+ positively selected. This TCR came from a man aged 18-30 years in good health.

The CDR3 protein is CASSIHSGSALETQYF. CDR3 DNA sequence: TGTGCCAGCAGCATCCATAGCGGGAGCGCCTTAGAGACCCAGTACTTC. This sequence joins TRBV11-2 and TRBJ2-5; 9 nucleotides line up with TRBD2. Germline V gives CDR1 SGHAT, CDR2 FQNNGV. The CDR3 is made up of 16 amino acids. J gave up 4 bases and V 5 bases, and 11 bases lay outside the gene matches. Drawing the rest from reference TRBV11-2 and TRBJ2-5, the complete variable domain is EAGVAQSPRYKIIEKRQSVAFWCNPISGHATLYWYQQILGQGPKLLIQFQNNGVVDDSQLPKDRFSAERLKGVDSTLKIQPAKLEDSAVYLCASSIHSGSALETQYFGPGTRLLVL.